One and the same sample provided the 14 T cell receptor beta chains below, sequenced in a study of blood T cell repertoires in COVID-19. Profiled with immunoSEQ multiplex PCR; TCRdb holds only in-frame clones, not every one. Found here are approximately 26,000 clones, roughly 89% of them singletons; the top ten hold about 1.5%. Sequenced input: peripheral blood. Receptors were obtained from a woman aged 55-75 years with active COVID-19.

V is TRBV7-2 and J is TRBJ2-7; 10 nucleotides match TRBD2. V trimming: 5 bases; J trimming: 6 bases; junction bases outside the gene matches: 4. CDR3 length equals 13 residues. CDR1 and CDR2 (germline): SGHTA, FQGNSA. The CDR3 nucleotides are TGTGCCAGCAGCCTGGGACTAGCGTTCGAGCAGTACTTC. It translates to CASSLGLAFEQYF.

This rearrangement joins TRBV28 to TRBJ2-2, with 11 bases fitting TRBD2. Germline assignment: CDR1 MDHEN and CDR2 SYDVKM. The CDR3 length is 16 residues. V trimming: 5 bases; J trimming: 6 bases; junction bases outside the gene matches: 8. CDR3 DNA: TGTGCCAGCAGTCATAGCGGGAGGGCCTGGGCCGGGGAGCTGTTTTTT. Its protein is CASSHSGRAWAGELFF.

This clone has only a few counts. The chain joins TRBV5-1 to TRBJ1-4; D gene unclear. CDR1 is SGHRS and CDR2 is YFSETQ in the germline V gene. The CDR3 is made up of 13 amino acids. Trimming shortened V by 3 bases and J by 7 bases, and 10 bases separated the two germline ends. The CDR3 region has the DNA TGCGCCAGCAGCTCTCAGGAGGGTGAAAAACTGTTTTTT. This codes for CASSSQEGEKLFF.

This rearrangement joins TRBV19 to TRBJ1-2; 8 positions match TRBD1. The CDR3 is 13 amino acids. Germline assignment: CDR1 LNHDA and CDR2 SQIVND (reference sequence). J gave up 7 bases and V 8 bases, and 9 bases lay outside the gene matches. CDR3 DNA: TGTGCCAGTCGGACAGGGTCCCTCCTTGGCTACACCTTC. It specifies CASRTGSLLGYTF.

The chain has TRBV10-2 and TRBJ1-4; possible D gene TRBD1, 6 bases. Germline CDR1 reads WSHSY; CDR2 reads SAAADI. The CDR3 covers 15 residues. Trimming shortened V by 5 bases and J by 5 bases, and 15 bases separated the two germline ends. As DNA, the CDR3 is TGCGCCAGCAGTCCTGAGTTAGGACAGAATGAAAAACTGTTTTTT. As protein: CASSPELGQNEKLFF.

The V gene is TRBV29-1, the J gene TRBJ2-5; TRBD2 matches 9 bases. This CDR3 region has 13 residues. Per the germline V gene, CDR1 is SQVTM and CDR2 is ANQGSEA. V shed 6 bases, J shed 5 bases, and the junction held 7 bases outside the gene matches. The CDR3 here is CSVASGIVETQYF. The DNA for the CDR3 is TGCAGCGTAGCTAGCGGGATAGTTGAGACCCAGTACTTC.

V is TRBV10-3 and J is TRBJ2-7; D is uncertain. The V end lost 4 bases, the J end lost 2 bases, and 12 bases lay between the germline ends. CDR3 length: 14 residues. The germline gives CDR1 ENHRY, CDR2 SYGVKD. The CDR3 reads CAISVVDSTYEQYF. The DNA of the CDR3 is TGTGCCATCAGTGTTGTTGACTCTACCTACGAGCAGTACTTC.

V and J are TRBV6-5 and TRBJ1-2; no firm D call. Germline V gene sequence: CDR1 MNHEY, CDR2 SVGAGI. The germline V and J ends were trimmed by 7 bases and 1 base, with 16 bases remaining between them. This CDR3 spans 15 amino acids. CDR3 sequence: CASTSRRTNNYGYTF. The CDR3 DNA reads TGTGCCAGCACCTCTCGGAGAACGAATAACTATGGCTACACCTTC.

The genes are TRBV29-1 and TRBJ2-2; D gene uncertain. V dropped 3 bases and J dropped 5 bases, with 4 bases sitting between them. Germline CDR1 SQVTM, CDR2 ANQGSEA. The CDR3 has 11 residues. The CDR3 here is CSVEETGELFF. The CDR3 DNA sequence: TGCAGCGTTGAGGAGACCGGGGAGCTGTTTTTT.

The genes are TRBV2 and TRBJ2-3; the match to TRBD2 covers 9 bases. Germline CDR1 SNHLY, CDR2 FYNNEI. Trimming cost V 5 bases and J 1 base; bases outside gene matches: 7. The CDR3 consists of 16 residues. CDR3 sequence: CASSLIWTSGTDTQYF. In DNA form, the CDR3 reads TGTGCCAGCAGTCTGATTTGGACTAGCGGCACAGATACGCAGTATTTT.

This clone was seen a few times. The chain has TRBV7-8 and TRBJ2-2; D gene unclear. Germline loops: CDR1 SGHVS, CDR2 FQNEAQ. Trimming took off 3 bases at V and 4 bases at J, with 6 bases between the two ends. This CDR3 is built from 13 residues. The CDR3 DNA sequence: TGTGCCAGCAGCTTTCTGAGCACCGGGGAGCTGTTTTTT. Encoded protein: CASSFLSTGELFF. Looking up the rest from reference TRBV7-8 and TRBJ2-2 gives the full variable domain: GAGVSQSPRYKVAKRGQDVALRCDPISGHVSLFWYQQALGQGPEFLTYFQNEAQLDKSGLPSDRFFAERPEGSVSTLKIQRTQQEDSAVYLCASSFLSTGELFFGEGSRLTVL.

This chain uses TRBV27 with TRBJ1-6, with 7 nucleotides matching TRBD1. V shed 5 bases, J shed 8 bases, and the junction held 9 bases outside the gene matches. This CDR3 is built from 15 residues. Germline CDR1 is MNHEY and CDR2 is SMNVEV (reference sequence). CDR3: CASSGTATWDSPLHF. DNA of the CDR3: TGTGCCAGCAGTGGGACAGCCACTTGGGATTCACCCCTCCACTTT.

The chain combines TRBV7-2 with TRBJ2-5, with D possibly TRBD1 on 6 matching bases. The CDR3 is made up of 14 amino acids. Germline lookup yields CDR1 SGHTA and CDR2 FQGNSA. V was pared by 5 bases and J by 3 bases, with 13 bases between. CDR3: CASSPPGVKETQYF. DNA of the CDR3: TGTGCCAGCAGCCCCCCAGGGGTTAAAGAGACCCAGTACTTC. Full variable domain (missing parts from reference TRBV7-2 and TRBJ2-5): GAGVSQSPSNKVTEKGKDVELRCDPISGHTALYWYRQSLGQGLEFLIYFQGNSAPDKSGLPSDRFSAERTGGSVSTLTIQRTQQEDSAVYLCASSPPGVKETQYFGPGTRLLVL.

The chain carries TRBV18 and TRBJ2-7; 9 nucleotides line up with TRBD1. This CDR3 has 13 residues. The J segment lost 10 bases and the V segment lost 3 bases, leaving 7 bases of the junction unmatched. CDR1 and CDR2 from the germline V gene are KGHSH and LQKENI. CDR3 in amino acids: CASSPSDRGPQYF. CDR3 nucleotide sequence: TGTGCCAGCTCACCTTCGGACAGGGGCCCCCAGTACTTC.